A single sample is the source of the 24 T cell receptor beta chains below, sequenced in a study of T cell responses to AZD1222 COVID-19 vaccine. The assay was immunoSEQ multiplex PCR, and TCRdb's table has in-frame clones only and misses some. The sample holds 150,000 or so clones, around 89% seen once. The sample was peripheral blood, taken on day 0 of AZD1222 vaccination. The receptors derive from an adult in good health.

CDR3 in amino acids: CASSQSGLLARHEQFF. DNA for the CDR3: TGTGCCAGCAGCCAATCGGGATTGTTAGCCAGACATGAGCAGTTCTTC. This chain links TRBV14 with TRBJ2-1; tentatively, D is TRBD2 (5 bases). This CDR3 comprises 16 residues. Per the germline V gene, CDR1 is SGHDN and CDR2 is FVKESK. The V end lost 2 bases, the J end lost 8 bases, and 19 bases lay between the germline ends.

This chain joins TRBV7-9 and TRBJ1-1; D is unresolved. V lost 4 bases to trimming and J lost 3 bases, with 9 bases between them. Germline lookup yields CDR1 SEHNR and CDR2 FQNEAQ (reference sequence). There are 13 residues in the CDR3. The CDR3 nucleotides read TGTGCCAGCAGCTACGGACGGGACACTGAAGCTTTCTTT. Its translation is CASSYGRDTEAFF.

This rearrangement joins TRBV28 to TRBJ1-1; no definite D call. Trimming pared 8 bases from V and 7 bases from J, leaving 8 bases between. The CDR3 has 10 amino acids. Germline V lookup: CDR1 MDHEN, CDR2 SYDVKM. CDR3 nucleotide sequence: TGTGCCAGCCGGGGTTTTGAAGCTTTCTTT. It codes for CASRGFEAFF.

The chain links TRBV28 to TRBJ2-1, with D possibly TRBD2 on 8 matching bases. The CDR3 runs to 15 residues. Trimming took 3 bases from V and 7 from J, leaving 16 bases between them. The germline gives CDR1 MDHEN, CDR2 SYDVKM. The CDR3, as DNA: TGTGCCAGCAGTTTGAGGGGGCTAGCGGGTAATGAGCAGTTCTTC. This translates into CASSLRGLAGNEQFF.

This sequence joins TRBV29-1 and TRBJ1-1, with D possibly matching TRBD1 (6 bases). CDR1 and CDR2 from the germline V gene are SQVTM and ANQGSEA. The CDR3 contains 12 residues. Trimming took off 6 bases at V and 3 bases at J, with 11 bases between the two ends. The CDR3, as DNA: TGCAGCGTCAAGAGGGGGGACACTGAAGCTTTCTTT. The encoded protein is CSVKRGDTEAFF.

The V gene is TRBV7-8, the J gene TRBJ1-5; D possibly corresponds to TRBD1 (6 bases). Germline CDR1 and CDR2: SGHVS and FQNEAQ. Trimming removed 5 bases at V and 2 bases at J, with 19 bases between. CDR3 length: 17 residues. The CDR3 spells CASSRQGRSVRNQPQHF. For the CDR3, the DNA is TGTGCCAGCAGCCGCCAGGGGAGGAGTGTCCGCAATCAGCCCCAGCATTTT.

V usage is TRBV10-3 and J usage is TRBJ2-1; TRBD2 agrees at 12 bases. Germline loops: CDR1 ENHRY, CDR2 SYGVKD. The CDR3 runs to 16 residues. V was clipped by 7 bases and J by 7 bases; unmatched bases: 11. CDR3 sequence reads: CAIMGRLAGEGNEQFF. The CDR3 DNA sequence: TGTGCCATCATGGGGAGACTAGCGGGAGAAGGAAATGAGCAGTTCTTC.

This clone came up once. Other DNA sequences of this sample code for an identical CDR3. V usage is TRBV7-9 and J usage is TRBJ2-7; D unclear. Per the germline V gene, CDR1 is SEHNR and CDR2 is FQNEAQ (reference sequence). The V gene lost 4 bases and the J gene lost 2 bases, with 9 bases spanning the gap. This CDR3 region has 13 residues. CDR3 amino acids: CASSSGRAYEQYF. CDR3 DNA sequence: TGTGCCAGCAGCTCCGGACGGGCCTACGAGCAGTACTTC. Combining the CDR3 with reference TRBV7-9 and TRBJ2-7 gives the whole variable domain DTGVSQNPRHKITKRGQNVTFRCDPISEHNRLYWYRQTLGQGPEFLTYFQNEAQLEKSRLLSDRFSAERPKGSFSTLEIQRTEQGDSAMYLCASSSGRAYEQYFGPGTRLTVT.

This rearrangement joins TRBV27 to TRBJ2-2, with D possibly matching TRBD2 (5 bases). V was shortened by 3 bases and J by 0 bases, with 14 bases between the two germline ends. CDR1 is MNHEY and CDR2 is SMNVEV in the germline V gene (reference sequence). CDR3 size: 17 residues. The CDR3 loop reads CASSLRPAGTNTGELFF. Written as DNA, the CDR3 is TGTGCCAGCAGTTTGCGCCCGGCCGGGACGAACACCGGGGAGCTGTTTTTT.

This chain uses TRBV9 with TRBJ1-3; D is possibly TRBD1 (5 bases). V lost 4 bases to trimming and J lost 0 bases, with 11 bases between them. Germline CDR1 and CDR2: SGDLS and YYNGEE. The CDR3 covers 15 residues. CDR3 sequence: CASSSGPFSGNTIYF. CDR3 DNA: TGTGCCAGCAGCTCGGGACCATTCTCTGGAAACACCATATATTTT.

The rearrangement uses TRBV4-1 and TRBJ1-2; perhaps TRBD1 as D (6 bases). The CDR3 contains 15 residues. The V gene's germline CDR1 is MGHRA and CDR2 YSYEKL. Between the trimmed V and J ends, which lost 4 bases and 10 bases, there was a span of 22 bases. CDR3 amino acids: CASSRDGGQILDYTF. In DNA, the CDR3 is TGCGCCAGCAGCCGGGATGGGGGGCAAATTCTGGACTACACCTTC.

This rearrangement joins TRBV7-2 to TRBJ1-2; D call uncertain. The CDR3 contains 13 residues. V was clipped by 0 bases and J by 3 bases, with 5 bases between them. Germline V gene sequence: CDR1 SGHTA, CDR2 FQGNSA. For the CDR3, the DNA is TGTGCCAGCAGCTTAGCCGGCTACTATGGCTACACCTTC. As protein: CASSLAGYYGYTF.

This rearrangement joins TRBV4-1 to TRBJ2-7; 10 nucleotides line up with TRBD2. Germline-derived CDR1 and CDR2 are MGHRA and YSYEKL. This CDR3 has 16 amino acids. Germline trimming cut 4 bases from V and 2 bases from J; bases unmatched to any gene: 8. The CDR3, as DNA: TGCGCCAGCAGCCGGGGCTCTAGCGGGAGCACCTACGAGCAGTACTTC. As protein: CASSRGSSGSTYEQYF.

V is TRBV7-2 and J is TRBJ1-2; 9 nucleotides agree with TRBD1. The CDR3 covers 15 residues. After removal of 1 base from V and 7 bases from J, the junction contained 7 bases not matched to a gene. Germline V gives CDR1 SGHTA, CDR2 FQGNSA. The CDR3 loop is CASSLGNRGRLGYTF. CDR3 bases: TGTGCCAGCAGCTTAGGCAACAGGGGGCGACTTGGCTACACCTTC.

V is TRBV7-2 and J is TRBJ1-1; D might be TRBD1 (6 bases). The germline gives CDR1 SGHTA, CDR2 FQGNSA. V was cut by 10 bases and J by 7 bases, with 22 bases left in between. This CDR3 contains 14 residues. CDR3 coding DNA: TGTGCCACCGCCTCGCCCGACCAGGGGAATGAAGCTTTCTTT. It codes for CATASPDQGNEAFF.

V is TRBV24-1 and J is TRBJ2-5, with D perhaps matching TRBD1 or TRBD2 (5 bases each). CDR3 length: 15 residues. Germline lookup yields CDR1 KGHDR and CDR2 SFDVKD. The V gene lost 7 bases and the J gene lost 4 bases, with 18 bases spanning the gap. CDR3 in DNA: TGTGCCACCAGCCTGGGGTTTCGGGACCGAGAGACCCAGTACTTC. Amino acids: CATSLGFRDRETQYF.

V and J are TRBV5-5 and TRBJ2-7; maybe TRBD1 (6 bases). Germline lookup yields CDR1 SGHKS and CDR2 YYEKEE (reference sequence). This CDR3 has 14 residues. V lost 0 bases and J lost 4, with 11 bases in between. The CDR3 region is CASSLGAQGYEQYF. The CDR3 DNA reads TGTGCCAGCAGCTTGGGAGCACAGGGTTACGAGCAGTACTTC.

This clone was detected once. The chain uses TRBV5-1 and TRBJ2-2; D possibly corresponds to TRBD1 (6 bases). The CDR3 sequence is 13 residues long. The V end was cut by 4 bases, the J end by 6 bases, with 10 bases between. Germline CDR1 SGHRS, CDR2 YFSETQ. CDR3 sequence: CASSPGDPGELFF. In DNA form, the CDR3 reads TGCGCCAGCAGCCCAGGGGATCCCGGGGAGCTGTTTTTT.

The chain is built from TRBV7-2 and TRBJ1-5, with TRBD1 matching over 10 bases. With V trimmed by 3 bases and J by 10 bases, 9 bases remained unmatched. This CDR3 has 15 residues. Germline assignment: CDR1 SGHTA and CDR2 FQGNSA. The DNA for the CDR3 is TGTGCCAGCAGCTTTGCCGGGACAGGGGAATATCCCCAGCATTTT. It yields the protein CASSFAGTGEYPQHF. The whole variable domain, filled in from reference TRBV7-2 and TRBJ1-5, reads GAGVSQSPSNKVTEKGKDVELRCDPISGHTALYWYRQSLGQGLEFLIYFQGNSAPDKSGLPSDRFSAERTGGSVSTLTIQRTQQEDSAVYLCASSFAGTGEYPQHFGDGTRLSIL.

This chain links TRBV19 with TRBJ1-2; 8 positions agree with TRBD1. V lost 6 bases to trimming and J lost 0 bases; unmatched junction nucleotides: 9. Looked up from germline, CDR1 is LNHDA and CDR2 is SQIVND (reference sequence). The CDR3 has 16 amino acids. CDR3 in DNA: TGTGCCAGTAGATCAGGACAGGGAAGGACTAACTATGGCTACACCTTC. This codes for CASRSGQGRTNYGYTF.

CDR3 amino acids: CASGLVKGGLTNTEAFF. The CDR3 DNA is TGTGCTAGTGGTTTGGTTAAGGGTGGCTTAACGAACACTGAAGCTTTCTTT. The rearrangement uses TRBV12-5 and TRBJ1-1; D unclear. V was cut by 0 bases and J by 1 base, with 15 bases left in between. CDR3 size: 17 residues. Germline assignment: CDR1 LGHNT and CDR2 FRNRAP.

The chain carries TRBV19 and TRBJ2-7, with 13 bases matching TRBD2. CDR1 and CDR2 (germline): LNHDA, SQIVND (reference sequence). The CDR3 covers 15 residues. V shed 10 bases and J 5 bases; nucleotides not matched to a gene: 11. The CDR3 DNA reads TGTGCCATTCCGGGACTAGCGGGATCTACTAACGAGCAGTACTTC. As protein: CAIPGLAGSTNEQYF.

This sequence joins TRBV2 and TRBJ2-2; 8 bases match TRBD1. CDR1 and CDR2 from the germline V gene are SNHLY and FYNNEI. With V trimmed by 5 bases and J by 5 bases, 4 bases remained unmatched. The CDR3 contains 14 residues. The chain's CDR3 is CASSRQGMTGELFF. The CDR3 coding sequence is TGTGCCAGCAGTAGACAGGGGATGACCGGGGAGCTGTTTTTT.

The rearrangement links TRBV24-1 to TRBJ2-3; tentative D call: TRBD2 (6 bases). Germline values: CDR1 KGHDR, CDR2 SFDVKD. V was shortened by 10 bases and J by 5 bases, with 15 bases between the two germline ends. The CDR3 has 13 amino acids. CDR3 loop: CATSEGREDTQYF. In DNA, the CDR3 is TGTGCCACGTCGGAGGGGCGTGAAGATACGCAGTATTTT.